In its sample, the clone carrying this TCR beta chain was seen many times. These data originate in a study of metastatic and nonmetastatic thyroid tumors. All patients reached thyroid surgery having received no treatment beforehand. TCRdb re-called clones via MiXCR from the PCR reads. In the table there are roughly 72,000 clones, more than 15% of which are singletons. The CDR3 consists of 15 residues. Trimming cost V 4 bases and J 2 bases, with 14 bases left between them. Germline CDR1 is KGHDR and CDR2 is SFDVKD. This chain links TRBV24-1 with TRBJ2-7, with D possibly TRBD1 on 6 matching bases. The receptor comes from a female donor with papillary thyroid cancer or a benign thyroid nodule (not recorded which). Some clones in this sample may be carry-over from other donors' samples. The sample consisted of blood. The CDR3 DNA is TGTGCCACCAGTGACAACAGGGACCGGCCCTACGAGCAGTACTTC. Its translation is CATSDNRDRPYEQYF.